Here is one T cell receptor beta chain with its context. Its antigen remains unknown. This specimen belongs to a study of tumor-infiltrating lymphocytes in localized non-small cell lung cancer. General study results and limits: TCR sequencing covered a subset of patients with enough tissue. TCRbeta sequencing showed higher T cell infiltration in tumors than uninvolved lung. Tumor T-cell fraction was not associated with recurrence-free survival.

Repertoires were generated with immunoSEQ multiplex PCR, while TCRdb's copy carries only in-frame clones and drops some. The sample lists tens of thousands of clones; around 67% were seen once. The V end lost 2 bases, the J end lost 7 bases, and 8 bases lay between the germline ends. CDR1 is GTSNPN and CDR2 is SVGIG in the germline V gene (reference sequence). The CDR3 length is 11 residues. V usage is TRBV30 and J usage is TRBJ1-1, with TRBD1 as a possible D gene (6 bases). Sequenced material: lung tumor tissue. The TCR sequence derives from a human donor with non-small cell lung cancer. The CDR3 DNA sequence: TGTGCCTGGAGTTTACAGGGTGAAGCTTTCTTT. Translating gives CAWSLQGEAFF.